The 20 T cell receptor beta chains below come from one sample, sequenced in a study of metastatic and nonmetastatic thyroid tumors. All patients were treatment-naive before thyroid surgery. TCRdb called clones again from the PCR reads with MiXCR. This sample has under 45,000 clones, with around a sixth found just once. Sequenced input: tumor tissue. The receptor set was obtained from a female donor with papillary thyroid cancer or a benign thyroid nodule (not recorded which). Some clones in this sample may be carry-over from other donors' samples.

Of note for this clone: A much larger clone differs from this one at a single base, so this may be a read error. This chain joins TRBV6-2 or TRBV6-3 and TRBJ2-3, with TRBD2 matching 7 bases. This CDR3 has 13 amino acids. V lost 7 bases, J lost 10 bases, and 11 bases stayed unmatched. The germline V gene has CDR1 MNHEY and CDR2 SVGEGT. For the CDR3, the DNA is TGTGCCAGCATCCGGACGGAGCGGGGCCCGCAGTATTTT. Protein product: CASIRTERGPQYF.

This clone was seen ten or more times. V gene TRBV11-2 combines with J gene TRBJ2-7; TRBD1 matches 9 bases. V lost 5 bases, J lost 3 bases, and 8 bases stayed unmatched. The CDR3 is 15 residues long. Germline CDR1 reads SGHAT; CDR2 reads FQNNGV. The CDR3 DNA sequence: TGTGCCAGCAGCCCGGACAGGGGCCTTTTCTACGAGCAGTACTTC. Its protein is CASSPDRGLFYEQYF.

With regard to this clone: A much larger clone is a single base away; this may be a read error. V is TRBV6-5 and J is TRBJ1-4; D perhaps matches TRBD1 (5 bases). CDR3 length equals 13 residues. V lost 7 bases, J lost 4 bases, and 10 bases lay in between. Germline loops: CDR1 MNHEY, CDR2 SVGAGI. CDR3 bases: TGTGCCAGCATCAGACAGTTTAATGAAAAACTGTTTTTT. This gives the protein CASIRQFNEKLFF.

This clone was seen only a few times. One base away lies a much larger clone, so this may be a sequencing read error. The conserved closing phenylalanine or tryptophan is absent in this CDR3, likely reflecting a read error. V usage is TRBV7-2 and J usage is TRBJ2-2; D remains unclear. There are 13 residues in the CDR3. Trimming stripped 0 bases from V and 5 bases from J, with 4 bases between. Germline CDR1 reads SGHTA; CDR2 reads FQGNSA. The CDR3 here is CASSLAWTGELFV. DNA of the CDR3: TGTGCCAGCAGCTTAGCGTGGACCGGGGAGCTGTTTGTT.

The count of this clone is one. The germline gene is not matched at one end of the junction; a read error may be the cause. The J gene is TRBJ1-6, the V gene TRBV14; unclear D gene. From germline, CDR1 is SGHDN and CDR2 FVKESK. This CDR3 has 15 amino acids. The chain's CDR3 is CASSQGSVYNSPLHF. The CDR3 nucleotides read TGTGCCAGTAGCCAAGGGAGCGTATATAATTCACCCCTCCACTTT. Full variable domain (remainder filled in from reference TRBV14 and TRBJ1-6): EAGVTQFPSHSVIEKGQTVTLRCDPISGHDNLYWYRRVMGKEIKFLLHFVKESKQDESGMPNNRFLAERTGGTYSTLKVQPAELEDSGVYFCASSQGSVYNSPLHFGNGTRLTVT.

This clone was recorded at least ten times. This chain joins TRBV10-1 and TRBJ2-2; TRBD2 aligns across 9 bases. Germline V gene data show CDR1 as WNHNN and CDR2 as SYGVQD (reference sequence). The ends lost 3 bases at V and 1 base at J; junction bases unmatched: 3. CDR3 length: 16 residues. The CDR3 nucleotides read TGCGCCAGCAGTGAATCAGCGGGAGGGAACACCGGGGAGCTGTTTTTT. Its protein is CASSESAGGNTGELFF.

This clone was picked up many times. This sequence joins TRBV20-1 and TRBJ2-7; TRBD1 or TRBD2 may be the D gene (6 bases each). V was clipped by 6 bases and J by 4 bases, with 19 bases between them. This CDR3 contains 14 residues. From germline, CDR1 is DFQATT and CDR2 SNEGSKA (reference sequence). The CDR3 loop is CSASTGSGGYEQYF. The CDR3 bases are TGCAGTGCGAGCACAGGGAGTGGGGGGTACGAGCAGTACTTC.

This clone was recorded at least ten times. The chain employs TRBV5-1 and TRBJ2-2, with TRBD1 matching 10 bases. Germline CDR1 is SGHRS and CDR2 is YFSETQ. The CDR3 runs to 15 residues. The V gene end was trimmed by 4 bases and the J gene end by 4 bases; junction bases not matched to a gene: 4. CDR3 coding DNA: TGCGCCAGCAGCACGGGGACAGGGGTCACCGGGGAGCTGTTTTTT. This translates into CASSTGTGVTGELFF.

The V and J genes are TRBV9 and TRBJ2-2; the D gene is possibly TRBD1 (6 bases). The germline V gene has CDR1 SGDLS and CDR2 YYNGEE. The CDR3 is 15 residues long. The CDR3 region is CVISVVQGGSGELFF. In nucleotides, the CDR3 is TGTGTCATCAGCGTAGTACAGGGTGGTTCCGGGGAGCTGTTTTTT.

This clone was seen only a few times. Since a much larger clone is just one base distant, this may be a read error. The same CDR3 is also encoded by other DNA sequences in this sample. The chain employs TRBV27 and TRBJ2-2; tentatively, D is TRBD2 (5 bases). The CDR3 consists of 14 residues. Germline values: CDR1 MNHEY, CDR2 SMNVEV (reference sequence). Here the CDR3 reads CASTGSLNTGELFF. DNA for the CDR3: TGTGCCAGCACTGGCTCCCTGAACACCGGGGAGCTGTTCTTT.

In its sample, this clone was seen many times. The CDR3 here is CASSLGASGSFTDTQYF. In DNA, the CDR3 is TGCGCCAGCAGCTTGGGCGCTAGCGGGAGCTTCACAGATACGCAGTATTTT. This chain uses TRBV5-1 with TRBJ2-3, with 10 nucleotides matching TRBD2. Unmatched junction bases numbered 6, after V lost 0 bases and J lost 2 bases. Germline CDR1 and CDR2: SGHRS and YFSETQ. The CDR3 spans 17 residues.

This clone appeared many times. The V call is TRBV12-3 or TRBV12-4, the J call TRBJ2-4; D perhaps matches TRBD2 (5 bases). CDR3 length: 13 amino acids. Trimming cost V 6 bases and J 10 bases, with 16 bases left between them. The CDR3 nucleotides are TGTGCCAGCAGCAGGACTGTTACGGGGATTCAGTACTTC. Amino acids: CASSRTVTGIQYF.

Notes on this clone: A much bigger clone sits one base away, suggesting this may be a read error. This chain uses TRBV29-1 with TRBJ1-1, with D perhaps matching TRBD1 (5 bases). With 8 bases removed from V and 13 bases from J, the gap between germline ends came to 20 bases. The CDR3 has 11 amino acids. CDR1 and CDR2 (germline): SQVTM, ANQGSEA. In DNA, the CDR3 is TGCAGCATACGAAAGGATGCGGGGGATTTCTTT. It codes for CSIRKDAGDFF.

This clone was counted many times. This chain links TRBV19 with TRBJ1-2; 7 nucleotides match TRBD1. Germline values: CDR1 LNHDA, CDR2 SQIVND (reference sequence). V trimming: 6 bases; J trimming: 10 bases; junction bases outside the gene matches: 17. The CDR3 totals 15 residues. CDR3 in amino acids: CASRDSMGLGQFYTF. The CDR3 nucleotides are TGTGCCAGTAGAGATTCCATGGGACTGGGACAGTTCTACACCTTC. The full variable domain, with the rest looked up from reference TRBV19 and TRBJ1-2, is DGGITQSPKYLFRKEGQNVTLSCEQNLNHDAMYWYRQDPGQGLRLIYYSQIVNDFQKGDIAEGYSVSREKKESFPLTVTSAQKNPTAFYLCASRDSMGLGQFYTFGSGTRLTVV.

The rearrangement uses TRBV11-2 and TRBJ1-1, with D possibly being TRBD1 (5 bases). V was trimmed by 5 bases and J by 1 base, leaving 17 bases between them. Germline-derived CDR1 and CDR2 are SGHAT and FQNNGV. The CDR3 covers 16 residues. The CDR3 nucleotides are TGTGCCAGCAGCCCGATCGCTCGGCAGGGGAACACTGAAGCTTTCTTT. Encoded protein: CASSPIARQGNTEAFF. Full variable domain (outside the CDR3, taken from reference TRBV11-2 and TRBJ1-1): EAGVAQSPRYKIIEKRQSVAFWCNPISGHATLYWYQQILGQGPKLLIQFQNNGVVDDSQLPKDRFSAERLKGVDSTLKIQPAKLEDSAVYLCASSPIARQGNTEAFFGQGTRLTVV.

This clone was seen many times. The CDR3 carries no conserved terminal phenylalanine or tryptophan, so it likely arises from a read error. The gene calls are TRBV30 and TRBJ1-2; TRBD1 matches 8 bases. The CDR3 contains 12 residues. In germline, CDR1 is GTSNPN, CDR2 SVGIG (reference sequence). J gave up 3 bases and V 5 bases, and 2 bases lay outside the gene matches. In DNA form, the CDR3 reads TGTGCCTGGTCGACAGGGGACTATGGCTACACCCTC. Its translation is CAWSTGDYGYTL.

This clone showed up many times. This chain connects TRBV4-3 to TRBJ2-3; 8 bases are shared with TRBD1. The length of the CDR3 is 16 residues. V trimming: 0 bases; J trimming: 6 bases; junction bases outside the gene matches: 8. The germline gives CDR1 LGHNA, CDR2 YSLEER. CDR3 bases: TGCGCCAGCAGCCAAGAGATTGGACAGGGATTCGATACGCAGTATTTT. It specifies CASSQEIGQGFDTQYF.

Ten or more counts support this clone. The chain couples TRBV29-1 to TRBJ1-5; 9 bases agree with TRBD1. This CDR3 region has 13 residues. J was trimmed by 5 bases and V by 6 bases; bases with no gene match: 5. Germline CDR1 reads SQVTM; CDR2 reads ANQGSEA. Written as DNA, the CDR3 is TGCAGCGTCGGACAGGGGAGAGATCAGCCCCAGCATTTT. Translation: CSVGQGRDQPQHF. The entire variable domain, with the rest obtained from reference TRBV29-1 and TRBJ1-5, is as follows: SAVISQKPSRDICQRGTSLTIQCQVDSQVTMMFWYRQQPGQSLTLIATANQGSEATYESGFVIDKFPISRPNLTFSTLTVSNMSPEDSSIYLCSVGQGRDQPQHFGDGTRLSIL.

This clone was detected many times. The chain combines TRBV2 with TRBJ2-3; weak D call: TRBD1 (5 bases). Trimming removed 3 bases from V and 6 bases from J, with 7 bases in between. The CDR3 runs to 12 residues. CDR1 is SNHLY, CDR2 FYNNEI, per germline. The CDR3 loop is CASSDRADTQYF. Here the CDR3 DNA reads TGTGCCAGCAGTGACAGGGCTGATACGCAGTATTTT. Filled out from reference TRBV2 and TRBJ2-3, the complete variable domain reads EPEVTQTPSHQVTQMGQEVILRCVPISNHLYFYWYRQILGQKVEFLVSFYNNEISEKSEIFDDQFSVERPDGSNFTLKIRSTKLEDSAMYFCASSDRADTQYFGPGTRLTVL.

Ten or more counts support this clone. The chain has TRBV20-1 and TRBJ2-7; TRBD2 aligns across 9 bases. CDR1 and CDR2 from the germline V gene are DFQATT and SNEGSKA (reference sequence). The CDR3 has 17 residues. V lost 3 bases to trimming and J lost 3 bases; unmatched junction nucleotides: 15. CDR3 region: CSARGFLSGSRGYEQYF. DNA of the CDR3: TGCAGTGCTAGGGGGTTTCTTAGCGGGAGTAGGGGCTACGAGCAGTACTTC.